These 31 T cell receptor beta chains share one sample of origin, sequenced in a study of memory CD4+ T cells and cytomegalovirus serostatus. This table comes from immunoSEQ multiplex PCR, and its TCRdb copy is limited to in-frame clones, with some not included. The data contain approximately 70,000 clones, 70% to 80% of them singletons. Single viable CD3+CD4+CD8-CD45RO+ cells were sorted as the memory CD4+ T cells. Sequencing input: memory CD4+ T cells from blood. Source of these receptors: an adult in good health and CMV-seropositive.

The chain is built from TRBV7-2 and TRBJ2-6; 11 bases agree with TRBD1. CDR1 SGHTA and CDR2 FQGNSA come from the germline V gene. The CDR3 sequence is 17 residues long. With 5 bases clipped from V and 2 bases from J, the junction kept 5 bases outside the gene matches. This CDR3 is CASSQRTGGAGANVLTF. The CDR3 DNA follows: TGTGCCAGCAGCCAAAGGACAGGGGGCGCTGGGGCCAACGTCCTGACTTTC.

CDR3 protein: CASSRDRLEQPQHF. DNA of the CDR3: TGTGCCAGCTCACGGGACAGGCTCGAGCAGCCCCAGCATTTT. V usage is TRBV18 and J usage is TRBJ1-5; 8 positions match TRBD1. The CDR3 contains 14 residues. Germline-derived CDR1 and CDR2 are KGHSH and LQKENI. Trimming took 4 bases from V and 7 from J; bases not matched to a gene: 6.

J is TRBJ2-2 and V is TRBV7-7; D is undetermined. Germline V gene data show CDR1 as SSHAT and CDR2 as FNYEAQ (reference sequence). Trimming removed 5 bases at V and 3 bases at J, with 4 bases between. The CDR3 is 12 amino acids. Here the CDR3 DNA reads TGTGCCAGCAGCCCAGACACCGGGGAGCTGTTTTTT. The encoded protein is CASSPDTGELFF.

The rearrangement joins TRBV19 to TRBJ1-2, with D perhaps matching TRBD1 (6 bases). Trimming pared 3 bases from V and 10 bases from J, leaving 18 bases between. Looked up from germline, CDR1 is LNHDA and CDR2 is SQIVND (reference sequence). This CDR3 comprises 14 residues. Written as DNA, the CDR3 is TGTGCCAGTAGTATCCAGACAGGATCTATGGACTACACCTTC. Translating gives CASSIQTGSMDYTF.

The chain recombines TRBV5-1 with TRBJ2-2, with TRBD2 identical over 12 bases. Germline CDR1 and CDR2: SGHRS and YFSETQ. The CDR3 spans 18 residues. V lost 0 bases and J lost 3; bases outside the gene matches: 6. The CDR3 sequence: CASSLDPSGRAHTGELFF. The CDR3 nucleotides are TGCGCCAGCAGCTTGGATCCTAGCGGGAGGGCTCACACCGGGGAGCTGTTTTTT.

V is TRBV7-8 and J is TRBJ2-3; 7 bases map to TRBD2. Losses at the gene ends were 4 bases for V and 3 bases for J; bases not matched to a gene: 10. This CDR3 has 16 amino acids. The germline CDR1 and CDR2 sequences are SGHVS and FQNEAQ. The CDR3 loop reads CASSSLSGKGTDTQYF. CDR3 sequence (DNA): TGTGCCAGCAGCTCGTTAAGCGGGAAGGGTACAGATACGCAGTATTTT.

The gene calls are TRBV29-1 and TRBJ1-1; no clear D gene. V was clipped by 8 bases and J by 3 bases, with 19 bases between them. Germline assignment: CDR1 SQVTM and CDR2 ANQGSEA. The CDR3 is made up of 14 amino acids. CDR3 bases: TGCAGCTCCATTTCAGGTTTCTTGGACACTGAAGCTTTCTTT. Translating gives CSSISGFLDTEAFF.

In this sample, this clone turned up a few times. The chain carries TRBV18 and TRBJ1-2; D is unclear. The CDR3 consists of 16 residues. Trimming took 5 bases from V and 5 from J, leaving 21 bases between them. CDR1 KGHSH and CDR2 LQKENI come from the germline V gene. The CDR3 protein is CASSISGRAAEYGYTF. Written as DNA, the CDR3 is TGTGCCAGCTCAATCTCAGGAAGGGCGGCGGAGTATGGCTACACCTTC.

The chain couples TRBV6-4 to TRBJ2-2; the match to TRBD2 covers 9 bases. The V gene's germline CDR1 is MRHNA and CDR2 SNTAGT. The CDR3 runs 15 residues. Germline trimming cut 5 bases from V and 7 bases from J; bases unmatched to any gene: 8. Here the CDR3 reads CASSRGGAVGGELFF. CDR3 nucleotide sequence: TGTGCCAGCAGTCGCGGGGGGGCTGTCGGCGGGGAGCTGTTTTTT.

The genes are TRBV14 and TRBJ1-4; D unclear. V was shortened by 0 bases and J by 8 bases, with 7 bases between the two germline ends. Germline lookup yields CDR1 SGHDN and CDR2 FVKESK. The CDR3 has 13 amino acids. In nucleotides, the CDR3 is TGTGCCAGCAGCCAAGATGCCGGGGAAAAACTGTTTTTT. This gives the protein CASSQDAGEKLFF.

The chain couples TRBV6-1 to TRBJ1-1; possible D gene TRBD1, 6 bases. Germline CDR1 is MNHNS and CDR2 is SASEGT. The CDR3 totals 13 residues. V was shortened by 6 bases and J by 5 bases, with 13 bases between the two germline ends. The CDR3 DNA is TGTGCCAGCAGAGCAGGGGTTGGAACTGAAGCTTTCTTT. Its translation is CASRAGVGTEAFF.

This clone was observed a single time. DNA of the CDR3: TGTGCCAGCAGCTTAGACCCGTCGAGTTATGGCTACACCTTC. It translates to CASSLDPSSYGYTF. The chain is built from TRBV7-2 and TRBJ1-2, with D unresolved. Trimming cost V 1 base and J 5 bases, with 11 bases left between them. Germline V gene lookup returns CDR1 SGHTA and CDR2 FQGNSA. This CDR3 spans 14 amino acids.

The CDR3 DNA is TGTGCCAGCTCACCTCCTAAGGGGAGTTTAACCTACGAGCAGTACTTC. It yields the protein CASSPPKGSLTYEQYF. V gene TRBV18 combines with J gene TRBJ2-7; D is possibly TRBD1 or TRBD2 (5 bases each). The CDR3 sequence is 16 residues long. Germline V gives CDR1 KGHSH, CDR2 LQKENI. V shed 3 bases and J shed 2 bases, with 17 bases lying between them.

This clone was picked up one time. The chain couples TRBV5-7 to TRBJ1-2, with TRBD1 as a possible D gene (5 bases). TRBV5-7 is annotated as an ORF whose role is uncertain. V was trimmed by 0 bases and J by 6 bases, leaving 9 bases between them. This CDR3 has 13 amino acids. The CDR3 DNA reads TGTGCCAGCAGCTTGGTGGGGCACCATGGCTACACCTTC. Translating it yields CASSLVGHHGYTF.

This CDR3 reads CASSLKGHTGELFF. For the CDR3, the DNA is TGTGCCAGCAGCCTAAAGGGCCATACCGGGGAGCTGTTTTTT. The J gene is TRBJ2-2, the V gene TRBV6-5, with D hard to call. CDR3 size: 14 residues. Trimming pared 6 bases from V and 5 bases from J, leaving 13 bases between. Germline CDR1 MNHEY, CDR2 SVGAGI.

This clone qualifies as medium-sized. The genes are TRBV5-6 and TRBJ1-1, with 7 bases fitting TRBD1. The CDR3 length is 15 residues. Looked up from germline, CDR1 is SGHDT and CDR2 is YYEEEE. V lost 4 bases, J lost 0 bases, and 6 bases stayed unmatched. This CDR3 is CASSRGGLLNTEAFF. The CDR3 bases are TGTGCCAGCAGCAGAGGGGGCCTGCTGAACACTGAAGCTTTCTTT.

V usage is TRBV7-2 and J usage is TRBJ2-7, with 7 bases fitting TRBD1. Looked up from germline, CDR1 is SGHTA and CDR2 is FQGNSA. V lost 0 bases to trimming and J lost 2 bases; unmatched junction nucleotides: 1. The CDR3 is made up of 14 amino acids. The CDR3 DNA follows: TGTGCCAGCAGCTTAGCGGACAGGACCTACGAGCAGTACTTC. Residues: CASSLADRTYEQYF.

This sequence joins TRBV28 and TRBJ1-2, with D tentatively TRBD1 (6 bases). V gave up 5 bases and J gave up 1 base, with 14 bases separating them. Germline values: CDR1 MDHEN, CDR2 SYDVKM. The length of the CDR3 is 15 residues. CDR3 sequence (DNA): TGTGCCAGCAGTCCGCGGACAGAATTTAACTATGGCTACACCTTC. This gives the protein CASSPRTEFNYGYTF.

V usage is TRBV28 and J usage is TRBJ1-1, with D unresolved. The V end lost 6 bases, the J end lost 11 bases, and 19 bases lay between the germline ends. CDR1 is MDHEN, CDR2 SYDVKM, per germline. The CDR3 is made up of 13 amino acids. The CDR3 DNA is TGTGCCAGCAGACTCCGGTCGGGGTTGAAGGCTTTCTTT. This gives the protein CASRLRSGLKAFF. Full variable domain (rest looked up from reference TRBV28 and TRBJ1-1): DVKVTQSSRYLVKRTGEKVFLECVQDMDHENMFWYRQDPGLGLRLIYFSYDVKMKEKGDIPEGYSVSREKKERFSLILESASTNQTSMYLCASRLRSGLKAFFGQGTRLTVV.

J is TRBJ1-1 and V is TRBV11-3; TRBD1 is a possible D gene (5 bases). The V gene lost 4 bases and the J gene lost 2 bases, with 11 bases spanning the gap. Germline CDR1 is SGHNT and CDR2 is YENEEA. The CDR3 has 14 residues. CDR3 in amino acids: CASSSGRGNTEAFF. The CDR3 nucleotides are TGTGCCAGCAGCTCTGGTCGGGGCAACACTGAAGCTTTCTTT.

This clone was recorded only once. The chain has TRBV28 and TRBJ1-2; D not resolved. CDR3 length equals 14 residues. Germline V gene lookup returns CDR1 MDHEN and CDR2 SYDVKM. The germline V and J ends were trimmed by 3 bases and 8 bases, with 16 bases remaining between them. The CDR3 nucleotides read TGTGCCAGCAGTTTTATCAGTGAGGAGGGCGGCTACACCTTC. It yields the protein CASSFISEEGGYTF.

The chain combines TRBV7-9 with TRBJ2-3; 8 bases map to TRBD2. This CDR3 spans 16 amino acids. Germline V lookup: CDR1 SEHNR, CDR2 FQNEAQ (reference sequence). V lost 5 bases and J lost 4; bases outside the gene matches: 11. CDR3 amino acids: CASSHSKRGSADTQYF. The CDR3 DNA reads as TGTGCCAGCAGCCACAGCAAGCGGGGGTCCGCAGATACGCAGTATTTT.

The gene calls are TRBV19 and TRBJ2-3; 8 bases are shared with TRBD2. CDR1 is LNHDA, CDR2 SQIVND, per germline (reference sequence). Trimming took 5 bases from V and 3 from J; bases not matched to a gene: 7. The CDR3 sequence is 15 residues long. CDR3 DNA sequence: TGTGCCAGTAGTTCAGGACTAGCCACGACAGATACGCAGTATTTT. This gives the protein CASSSGLATTDTQYF.

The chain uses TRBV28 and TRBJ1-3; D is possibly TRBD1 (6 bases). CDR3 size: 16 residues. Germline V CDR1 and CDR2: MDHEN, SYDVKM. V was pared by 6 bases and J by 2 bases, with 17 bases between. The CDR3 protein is CASSEPAGATGNTIYF. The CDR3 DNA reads TGTGCCAGCAGCGAACCGGCAGGGGCGACTGGAAACACCATATATTTT.

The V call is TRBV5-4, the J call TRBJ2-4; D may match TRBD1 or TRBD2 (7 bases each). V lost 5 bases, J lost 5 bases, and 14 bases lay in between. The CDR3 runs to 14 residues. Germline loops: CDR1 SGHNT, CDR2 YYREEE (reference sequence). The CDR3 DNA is TGTGCCAGCAGTCTCCAGGGGGGGGAAAACATTCAGTACTTC. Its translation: CASSLQGGENIQYF.

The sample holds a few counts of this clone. The chain's CDR3 is CASSLRQGGQETQYF. As DNA, the CDR3 is TGTGCCAGCAGCTTAAGGCAGGGTGGACAAGAGACCCAGTACTTC. The gene calls are TRBV11-3 and TRBJ2-5; the D gene is possibly TRBD1 (5 bases). The CDR3 is made up of 15 amino acids. Trimming stripped 2 bases from V and 2 bases from J, with 12 bases between. Germline CDR1 reads SGHNT; CDR2 reads YENEEA.

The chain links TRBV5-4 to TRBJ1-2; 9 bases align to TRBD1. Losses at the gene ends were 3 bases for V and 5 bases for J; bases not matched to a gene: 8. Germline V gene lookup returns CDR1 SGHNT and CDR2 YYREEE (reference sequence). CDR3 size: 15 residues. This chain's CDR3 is CASSSRDREWYGYTF. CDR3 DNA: TGTGCCAGCAGCTCCCGGGACAGGGAATGGTATGGCTACACCTTC. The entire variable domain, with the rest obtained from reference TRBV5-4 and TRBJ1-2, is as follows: ETGVTQSPTHLIKTRGQQVTLRCSSQSGHNTVSWYQQALGQGPQFIFQYYREEENGRGNFPPRFSGLQFPNYSSELNVNALELDDSALYLCASSSRDREWYGYTFGSGTRLTVV.

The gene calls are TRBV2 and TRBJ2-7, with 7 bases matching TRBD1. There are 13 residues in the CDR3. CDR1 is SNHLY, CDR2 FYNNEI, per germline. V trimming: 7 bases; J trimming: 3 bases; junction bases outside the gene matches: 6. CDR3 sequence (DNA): TGTGCCAGCATGAGCCCAGGGGGCTACGAGCAGTACTTC. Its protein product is CASMSPGGYEQYF. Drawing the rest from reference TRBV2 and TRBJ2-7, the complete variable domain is EPEVTQTPSHQVTQMGQEVILRCVPISNHLYFYWYRQILGQKVEFLVSFYNNEISEKSEIFDDQFSVERPDGSNFTLKIRSTKLEDSAMYFCASMSPGGYEQYFGPGTRLTVT.

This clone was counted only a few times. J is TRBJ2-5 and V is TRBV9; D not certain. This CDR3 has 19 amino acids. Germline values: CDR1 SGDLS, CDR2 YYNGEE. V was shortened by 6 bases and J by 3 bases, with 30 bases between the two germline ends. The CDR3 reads CASILCPVIAQSEEETQYF. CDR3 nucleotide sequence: TGTGCCAGCATCTTATGTCCGGTAATCGCCCAAAGCGAAGAAGAGACCCAGTACTTC.

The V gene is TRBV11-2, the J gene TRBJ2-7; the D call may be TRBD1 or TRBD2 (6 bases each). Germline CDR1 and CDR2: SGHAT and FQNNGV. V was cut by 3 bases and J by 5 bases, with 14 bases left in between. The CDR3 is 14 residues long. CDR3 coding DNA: TGTGCCAGCAGCTTGGGGGGCCTTAGGGACGAGCAGTACTTC. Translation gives CASSLGGLRDEQYF.

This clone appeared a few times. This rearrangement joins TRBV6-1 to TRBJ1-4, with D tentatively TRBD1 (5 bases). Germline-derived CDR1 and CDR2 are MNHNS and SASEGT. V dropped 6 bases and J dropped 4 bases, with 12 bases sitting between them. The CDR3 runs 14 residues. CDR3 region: CASSPGTINEKLFF. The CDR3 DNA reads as TGTGCCAGCAGCCCCGGGACCATTAATGAAAAACTGTTTTTT.